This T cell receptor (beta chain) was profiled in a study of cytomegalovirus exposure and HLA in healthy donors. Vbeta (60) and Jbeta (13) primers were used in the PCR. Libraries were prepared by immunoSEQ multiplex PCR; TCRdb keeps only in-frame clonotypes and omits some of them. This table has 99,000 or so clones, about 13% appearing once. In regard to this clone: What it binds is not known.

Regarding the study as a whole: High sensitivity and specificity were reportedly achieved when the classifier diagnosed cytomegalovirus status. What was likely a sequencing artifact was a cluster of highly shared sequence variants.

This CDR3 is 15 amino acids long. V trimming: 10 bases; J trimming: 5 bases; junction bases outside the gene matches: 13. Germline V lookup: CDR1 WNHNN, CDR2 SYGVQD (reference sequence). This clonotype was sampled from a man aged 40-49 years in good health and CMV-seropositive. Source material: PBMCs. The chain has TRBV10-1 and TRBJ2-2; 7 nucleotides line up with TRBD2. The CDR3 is CATRWRERGTGELFF. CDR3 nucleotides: TGCGCCACGAGGTGGCGGGAGCGAGGTACCGGGGAGCTGTTTTTT.